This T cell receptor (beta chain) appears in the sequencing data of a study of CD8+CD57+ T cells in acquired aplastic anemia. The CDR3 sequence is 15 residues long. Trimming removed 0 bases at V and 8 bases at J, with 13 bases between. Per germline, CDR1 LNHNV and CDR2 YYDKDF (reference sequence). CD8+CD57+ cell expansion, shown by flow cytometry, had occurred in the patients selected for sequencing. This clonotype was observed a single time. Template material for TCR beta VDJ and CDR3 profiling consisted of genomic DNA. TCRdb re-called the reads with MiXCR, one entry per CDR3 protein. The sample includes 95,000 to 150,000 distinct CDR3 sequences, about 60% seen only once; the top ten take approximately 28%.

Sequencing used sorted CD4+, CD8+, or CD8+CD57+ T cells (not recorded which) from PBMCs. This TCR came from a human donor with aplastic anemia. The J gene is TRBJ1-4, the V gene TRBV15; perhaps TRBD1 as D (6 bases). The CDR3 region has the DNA TGTGCCACCAGCAGAGATAGGGGGGTTTGGGAAAAACTGTTTTTT. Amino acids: CATSRDRGVWEKLFF.